A single TCR beta chain is shown here with its context. Its antigen has not been determined. No base quality values were provided; no much bigger clone lies one nucleotide off. RNA was extracted using the RNeasy kit, and roughly 0.45 to 1 ug of the RNA was reverse transcribed with random hexamers. The immunoSEQ multiplex PCR assay, covering 54 Vbeta and 13 Jbeta segments, was used to amplify TCR beta CDR3 regions. PCR amplification bias was corrected using a synthetic template baseline for primer optimization and computational correction. The source study handled its data this way. Only productive sequences were kept, with reads annotated to V, D and J genes according to IMGT and analyzed in immunoSEQ Analyzer. Clonality was computed as one minus Shannon entropy normalized by log2 of the number of productive unique sequences. For each patient and control, public and private clones were evaluated among the 100 most prevalent clones. Susac-specific clones were defined as absent from healthy and MS cohorts, about 1,100 published viral clones and other ImmuneACCESS disease sequences. Starting from the raw public reads, TCRdb applied fastp trimming at Q25, assembled clones with MiXCR and retained in-frame beta chains. Rows are combined by CDR3 protein, so each entry shows the most common genes and DNA. These V and J calls rely on TCRdb rather than the paper's analysis. The sample table lists 95,000 to 150,000 distinct CDR3 sequences, roughly 94% of them with a count of one. The biggest ten clones account for around 0.28% of the sample.

The data derive from a study of CD8 T cells in Susac syndrome (dated 2019 in TCRdb). With respect to the entire study: Of the Susac syndrome patients who were sequenced, more than 5 had clinically active disease and eight or nine were in clinical remission. The clonality of the CD8+ T cell repertoire was compared across approximately eleven healthy donors, around 14 Susac syndrome patients and about 16 multiple sclerosis patients. Susac syndrome patients were therapy-naive, on corticosteroids (some also receiving IVIg), or on IVIg alone at blood withdrawal. Whether CD8+ T cell activation and differentiation in Susac syndrome was antigen driven was tested using repertoire sequencing. Paper-wide results and their limitations: In the total CD8+ and CD8+ TEMRA repertoires, about 16 and five Susac-specific public clones, respectively, were identified. Clonal expansion was observed in Susac syndrome CD8+ repertoires, with the highest expansion in CD8+ TEMRA cells and greater expansion in clinically active than in remitting patients. The study acknowledged that relatively few individuals were included in the TCR sequencing and HLA analysis.

Inclusive of the bounding cysteine and phenylalanine, the CDR3 is 14 residues long. Only the CDR3 DNA is retained, 42 bases long and in frame from the first base. The CDR1 and CDR2 encoded by the germline V gene (reference sequence) are LGHDT and YNNKEL. V trim: 8 bases; J trim: 3 bases; unmatched bases: 6. High-throughput TCR beta sequencing profiled peripheral blood CD8+ and CD4+ T cells from healthy donors, Susac syndrome patients and multiple sclerosis patients. The Susac syndrome patients fulfilled recently defined diagnostic criteria for definite or probable disease. CD8+ TEMRA cells were enriched by FACS, while bulk CD8+ and CD4+ T cells were purified by magnetic negative isolation. Blood was collected in EDTA tubes and processed within 24 hours, with PBMCs isolated through density gradient centrifugation. PBMCs intended for TCR sequencing were frozen in liquid nitrogen and were later thawed in a 37 degrees C water bath. Purity of sorted or isolated CD4+, CD8+ and CD8+ TEMRA cells was at least 90%.

The specimen sequenced was CD8+ T cells from PBMCs. This TCR was sampled from a human donor with Susac syndrome. The chain links TRBV3-1 with TRBJ2-3, with TRBD2 identical over 9 junction bases. Here the CDR3 is given as CASVQAGGTDTQYF. The DNA is TGTGCCAGCGTCCAAGCGGGGGGTACAGATACGCAGTATTTT.